Presented here are 24 T cell receptor beta chains from one specimen sequenced in a study of T cell responses to AZD1222 COVID-19 vaccine. Produced via immunoSEQ multiplex PCR; TCRdb's table is partial and in-frame only. The repertoire consists of roughly 45,000 clones, with over 80% occurring once and the leading ten covering about 20%. The sequenced sample was peripheral blood, obtained 28 days after the second AZD1222 dose. The receptor set was obtained from an adult who received the AZD1222 COVID-19 vaccine.

The chain recombines TRBV28 with TRBJ1-2; no clear D gene. This CDR3 comprises 12 residues. Per the germline V gene, CDR1 is MDHEN and CDR2 is SYDVKM. Trimming shortened V by 6 bases and J by 7 bases, and 12 bases separated the two germline ends. The CDR3 nucleotides are TGTGCCAGCAGGACGTCAACTGGTGGCTACACCTTC. This gives the protein CASRTSTGGYTF.

V is TRBV7-6 and J is TRBJ2-7; no firm D call. Germline V gene lookup returns CDR1 SGHVS and CDR2 FNYEAQ. CDR3 length equals 14 residues. Trimming shortened V by 5 bases and J by 3 bases, and 14 bases separated the two germline ends. CDR3 sequence: CASSPIRTSYEQYF. In DNA form, the CDR3 reads TGTGCCAGCAGCCCGATAAGGACCAGCTACGAGCAGTACTTC. Full variable domain (missing parts from reference TRBV7-6 and TRBJ2-7): GAGVSQSPRYKVTKRGQDVALRCDPISGHVSLYWYRQALGQGPEFLTYFNYEAQQDKSGLPNDRFSAERPEGSISTLTIQRTEQRDSAMYRCASSPIRTSYEQYFGPGTRLTVT.

The chain carries TRBV6-5 and TRBJ2-7, with D unresolved. The V gene's germline CDR1 is MNHEY and CDR2 SVGAGI. Trimming took off 6 bases at V and 3 bases at J, with 6 bases between the two ends. This CDR3 region has 11 residues. DNA for the CDR3: TGTGCCAGCAGCGGAGTCTACGAGCAGTACTTC. It is translated as CASSGVYEQYF.

J is TRBJ1-5 and V is TRBV5-8; 7 nucleotides agree with TRBD1. V shed 5 bases and J 0 bases; nucleotides not matched to a gene: 5. CDR3 size: 15 residues. Germline-derived CDR1 and CDR2 are SGHTS and YDEGEE. DNA for the CDR3: TGTGCCAGCAGTCTGACAGGGCGTAGCAATCAGCCCCAGCATTTT. Translation: CASSLTGRSNQPQHF.

The chain uses TRBV7-8 and TRBJ1-6; D not certain. The CDR3 length is 17 residues. Per germline, CDR1 SGHVS and CDR2 FQNEAQ. V gave up 2 bases and J gave up 3 bases, with 14 bases separating them. CDR3 in amino acids: CASSLNLGGFYNSPLHF. In DNA, the CDR3 is TGTGCCAGCAGCTTAAATCTGGGCGGGTTCTATAATTCACCCCTCCACTTT.

The rearrangement joins TRBV9 to TRBJ1-2; 7 bases are a match to TRBD1. After removal of 4 bases from V and 6 bases from J, the junction contained 24 bases not matched to a gene. Germline V lookup: CDR1 SGDLS, CDR2 YYNGEE. There are 19 residues in the CDR3. The CDR3, as DNA: TGTGCCAGCAGCCCTCGGGGGGAGGGGGCGCTAGATGGCAATAATGGCTACACCTTC. This sequence encodes CASSPRGEGALDGNNGYTF. Supplemented by reference TRBV9 and TRBJ1-2, the full variable domain reads DSGVTQTPKHLITATGQRVTLRCSPRSGDLSVYWYQQSLDQGLQFLIQYYNGEERAKGNILERFSAQQFPDLHSELNLSSLELGDSALYFCASSPRGEGALDGNNGYTFGSGTRLTVV.

This clone was seen a few times. This chain uses TRBV7-3 with TRBJ2-6; D gene uncertain. Trimming took 3 bases from V and 0 from J, leaving 12 bases between them. The CDR3 runs to 17 residues. From germline, CDR1 is SGHTA and CDR2 FQGTGA. The CDR3 nucleotides are TGTGCCAGCAGCTTCGGGCCACCACTCTCTGGGGCCAACGTCCTGACTTTC. Translation: CASSFGPPLSGANVLTF.

This clone occurred once. The chain has TRBV19 and TRBJ1-5; D unclear. The CDR3 is 15 amino acids. Trimming cost V 7 bases and J 2 bases, with 15 bases left between them. Germline-derived CDR1 and CDR2 are LNHDA and SQIVND (reference sequence). The CDR3 nucleotides are TGTGCCAGTACCACTCCAGGCTCGGGCAATCAGCCCCAGCATTTT. Translated, it gives CASTTPGSGNQPQHF.

The genes are TRBV11-3 and TRBJ1-3; no reliable D call. V dropped 2 bases and J dropped 0 bases, with 14 bases sitting between them. The CDR3 loop spans 17 amino acids. The V gene's germline CDR1 is SGHNT and CDR2 YENEEA. The CDR3 loop is CASSLPRSVNSGNTIYF. CDR3 bases: TGTGCCAGCAGCTTACCTAGGTCCGTAAACTCTGGAAACACCATATATTTT.

The chain links TRBV30 to TRBJ1-2, with D possibly matching TRBD1 (6 bases). With 2 bases removed from V and 6 bases from J, the gap between germline ends came to 10 bases. Germline assignment: CDR1 GTSNPN and CDR2 SVGIG (reference sequence). This CDR3 region has 12 residues. CDR3 residues: CAWSFAGDGYTF. The DNA for the CDR3 is TGTGCCTGGAGTTTTGCAGGGGATGGCTACACCTTC.

The genes are TRBV14 and TRBJ2-5; D might be TRBD2 (6 bases). Germline assignment: CDR1 SGHDN and CDR2 FVKESK. The germline V and J ends were trimmed by 0 bases and 3 bases, with 14 bases remaining between them. This CDR3 is 16 amino acids long. CDR3 nucleotide sequence: TGTGCCAGCAGCCAAGAGCTCGGCGGGGATAAAGAGACCCAGTACTTC. This translates into CASSQELGGDKETQYF.

CDR3 residues: CASSIVRVNTEAFF. The CDR3 DNA follows: TGTGCCAGTAGTATAGTTCGAGTGAACACTGAAGCTTTCTTT. The chain carries TRBV19 and TRBJ1-1; D is unresolved. Germline CDR1 reads LNHDA; CDR2 reads SQIVND (reference sequence). Trimming stripped 1 base from V and 0 bases from J, with 6 bases between. The CDR3 is made up of 14 amino acids.

There are a few counts of this clone. The V and J genes are TRBV2 and TRBJ1-2, with TRBD1 matching 8 bases. J was trimmed by 1 base and V by 7 bases; bases with no gene match: 8. The CDR3 spans 15 residues. In germline, CDR1 is SNHLY, CDR2 FYNNEI. CDR3 coding DNA: TGTGCCAGCATAGACAGGACAGGGAGTAACTATGGCTACACCTTC. Translation gives CASIDRTGSNYGYTF.

The J gene is TRBJ1-6, the V gene TRBV6-5; 9 nucleotides match TRBD1. There are 13 residues in the CDR3. V shed 4 bases and J 11 bases; nucleotides not matched to a gene: 3. Germline-derived CDR1 and CDR2 are MNHEY and SVGAGI. The CDR3 here is CASSFGTGPPLHF. As DNA, the CDR3 is TGTGCCAGCAGTTTCGGGACAGGGCCACCCCTCCACTTT.

The chain joins TRBV3-1 (or the pseudogene TRBV3-2) to TRBJ2-7, with D possibly being TRBD2 (6 bases). Germline V gene sequence: CDR1 LGHDT, CDR2 YNNKEL (reference sequence). This CDR3 has 14 amino acids. V gave up 3 bases and J gave up 0 bases, with 9 bases separating them. The CDR3 region is CASSHKTSSYEQYF. The DNA for the CDR3 is TGTGCCAGCAGCCACAAGACTAGCTCCTACGAGCAGTACTTC.

The rearrangement joins TRBV7-9 to TRBJ2-7; 7 bases fit TRBD1. J was trimmed by 6 bases and V by 5 bases; bases with no gene match: 16. Germline CDR1 is SEHNR and CDR2 is FQNEAQ (reference sequence). The CDR3 spans 16 residues. The CDR3 loop is CASSDYARDSGSEQYF. The CDR3 DNA reads TGTGCCAGCAGCGATTACGCCCGGGACAGTGGGAGCGAGCAGTACTTC.

This clone was seen a few times. J is TRBJ1-5 and V is TRBV10-3; tentatively, D is TRBD1 (5 bases). This CDR3 spans 13 amino acids. V lost 5 bases and J 4 bases, leaving 9 bases between the germline ends. Germline-derived CDR1 and CDR2 are ENHRY and SYGVKD. CDR3: CAISTTENQPQHF. The CDR3 DNA reads as TGTGCCATCAGTACGACAGAGAATCAGCCCCAGCATTTT.

This chain joins TRBV2 and TRBJ1-5; 9 nucleotides line up with TRBD1. With 1 base clipped from V and 5 bases from J, the junction kept 12 bases outside the gene matches. There are 18 residues in the CDR3. The germline gives CDR1 SNHLY, CDR2 FYNNEI. For the CDR3, the DNA is TGTGCCAGCAGTGAAGGTTCCCGGGACAGGGTGTTAGATCAGCCCCAGCATTTT. Translating it yields CASSEGSRDRVLDQPQHF.

CDR3 DNA sequence: TGTGCCAGCAGCGTAGAGGACAGGGTCCACAATGAGCAGTTCTTC. It yields the protein CASSVEDRVHNEQFF. This rearrangement joins TRBV9 to TRBJ2-1; 8 bases are shared with TRBD1. The CDR3 sequence is 15 residues long. V lost 0 bases, J lost 5 bases, and 4 bases stayed unmatched. Germline assignment: CDR1 SGDLS and CDR2 YYNGEE.

The chain uses TRBV27 and TRBJ2-1; 7 bases are shared with TRBD2. From germline, CDR1 is MNHEY and CDR2 SMNVEV (reference sequence). The CDR3 contains 12 residues. V was clipped by 3 bases and J by 14 bases; unmatched bases: 7. This chain's CDR3 is CASSFFQGGEFF. As DNA, the CDR3 is TGTGCCAGCAGTTTTTTCCAGGGAGGGGAGTTCTTC.

This rearrangement joins TRBV27 to TRBJ2-2; a possible D gene is TRBD2 (6 bases). V was trimmed by 4 bases and J by 4 bases, leaving 13 bases between them. The CDR3 totals 15 residues. Looked up from germline, CDR1 is MNHEY and CDR2 is SMNVEV (reference sequence). Here the CDR3 DNA reads TGTGCCAGCAGTTCCGGGGGTCAGGGCACCGGGGAGCTGTTTTTT. Encoded protein: CASSSGGQGTGELFF.

The chain has TRBV30 and TRBJ1-4; no clear D. Germline V gives CDR1 GTSNPN, CDR2 SVGIG (reference sequence). This CDR3 is 15 amino acids long. V lost 3 bases to trimming and J lost 8 bases, with 19 bases between them. CDR3 in amino acids: CAWSPRRPRGEKLFF. The CDR3 DNA reads TGTGCCTGGAGCCCGAGGAGGCCAAGAGGAGAAAAACTGTTTTTT. Drawing the rest from reference TRBV30 and TRBJ1-4, the complete variable domain is SQTIHQWPATLVQPVGSPLSLECTVEGTSNPNLYWYRQAAGRGLQLLFYSVGIGQISSEVPQNLSASRPQDRQFILSSKKLLLSDSGFYLCAWSPRRPRGEKLFFGSGTQLSVL.

A single count supports this clone. The gene calls are TRBV7-8 and TRBJ1-2, with D possibly matching TRBD1 (5 bases). Germline loops: CDR1 SGHVS, CDR2 FQNEAQ. The V and J ends lost 1 base and 8 bases respectively, with 14 bases between them. CDR3 length equals 14 residues. The CDR3 DNA sequence: TGTGCCAGCAGCTTAGAAGCAGGGAAGCGAGGCTACACCTTC. Its translation is CASSLEAGKRGYTF. The full variable domain, in which reference TRBV7-8 and TRBJ1-2 provide the parts outside the CDR3, is GAGVSQSPRYKVAKRGQDVALRCDPISGHVSLFWYQQALGQGPEFLTYFQNEAQLDKSGLPSDRFFAERPEGSVSTLKIQRTQQEDSAVYLCASSLEAGKRGYTFGSGTRLTVV.

J is TRBJ2-7 and V is TRBV18, with D perhaps TRBD2 (5 bases). CDR1 is KGHSH and CDR2 is LQKENI in the germline V gene. There are 13 residues in the CDR3. Trimming took 3 bases from V and 2 from J, leaving 8 bases between them. CDR3 sequence (DNA): TGTGCCAGCTCACCGGACGGGACCTACGAGCAGTACTTC. This codes for CASSPDGTYEQYF.